This T cell receptor beta chain was sequenced in a study of blood T cell repertoires in COVID-19. As for the study in general: Samples representing acute and convalescent COVID-19 were sourced from the United States, Italy and Spain. PBMCs, B-cell-depleted T cells, or T cells were the source of the cDNA or gDNA that made up the material.

The sample holds a few counts of this clone. Germline values: CDR1 WNHNN, CDR2 SYGVQD (reference sequence). CDR3 length equals 15 residues. V dropped 4 bases and J dropped 7; count of bases not matched to a gene: 9. As originally analysed: Amplifying reference gene primers gave estimates of nucleated cell counts. Data came from immunoSEQ multiplex PCR; TCRdb stores just in-frame clones and leaves some out. The D gene and trimming were derived from the DNA, and the V and J assignments and clone size from that table. The data hold approximately 200,000 clones, with more than 85% observed a single time. The specimen sequenced was peripheral blood. V usage is TRBV10-1 and J usage is TRBJ2-1; 8 bases are shared with TRBD2. The clonotype originates from a woman aged 30 to 39 with active or convalescent COVID-19. CDR3 sequence (DNA): TGCGCCAGCAGTGTCTACTCCGGGACTAGGAATGAGCAGTTCTTC. Translating gives CASSVYSGTRNEQFF.